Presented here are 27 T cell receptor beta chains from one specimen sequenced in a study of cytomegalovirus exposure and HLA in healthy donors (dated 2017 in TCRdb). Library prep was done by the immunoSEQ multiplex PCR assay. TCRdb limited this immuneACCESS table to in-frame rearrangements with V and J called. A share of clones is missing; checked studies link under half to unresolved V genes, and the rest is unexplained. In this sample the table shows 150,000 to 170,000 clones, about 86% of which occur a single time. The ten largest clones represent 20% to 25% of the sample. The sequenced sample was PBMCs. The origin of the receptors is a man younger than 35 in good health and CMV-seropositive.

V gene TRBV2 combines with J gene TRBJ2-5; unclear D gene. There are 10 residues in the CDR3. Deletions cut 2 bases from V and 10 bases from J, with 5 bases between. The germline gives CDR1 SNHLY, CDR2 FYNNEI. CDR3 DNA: TGTGCCAGCAGTGAAAACGGCCAGTACTTC. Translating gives CASSENGQYF.

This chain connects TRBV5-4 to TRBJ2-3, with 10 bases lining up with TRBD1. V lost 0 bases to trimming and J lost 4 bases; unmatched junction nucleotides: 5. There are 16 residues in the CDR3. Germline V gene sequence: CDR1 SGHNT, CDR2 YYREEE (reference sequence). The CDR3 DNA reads TGTGCCAGCAGCTTGGCCGGGACAGGGGTTCCAGATACGCAGTATTTT. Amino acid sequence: CASSLAGTGVPDTQYF. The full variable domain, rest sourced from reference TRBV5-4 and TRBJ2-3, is ETGVTQSPTHLIKTRGQQVTLRCSSQSGHNTVSWYQQALGQGPQFIFQYYREEENGRGNFPPRFSGLQFPNYSSELNVNALELDDSALYLCASSLAGTGVPDTQYFGPGTRLTVL.

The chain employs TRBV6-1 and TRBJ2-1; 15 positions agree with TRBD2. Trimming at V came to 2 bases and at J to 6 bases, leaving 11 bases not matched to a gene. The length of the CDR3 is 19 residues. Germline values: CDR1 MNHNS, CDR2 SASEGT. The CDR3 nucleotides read TGTGCCAGCAGTGAACCGGGACTAGCGGGGGGCCGGGGCCCCAATGAGCAGTTCTTC. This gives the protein CASSEPGLAGGRGPNEQFF.

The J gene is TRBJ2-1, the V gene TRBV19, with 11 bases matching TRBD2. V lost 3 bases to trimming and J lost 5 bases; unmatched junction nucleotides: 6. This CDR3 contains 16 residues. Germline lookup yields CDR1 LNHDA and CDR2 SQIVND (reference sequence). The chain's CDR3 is CASSILAGGTNNEQFF. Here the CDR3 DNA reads TGTGCCAGTAGTATTCTAGCGGGAGGTACGAACAATGAGCAGTTCTTC.

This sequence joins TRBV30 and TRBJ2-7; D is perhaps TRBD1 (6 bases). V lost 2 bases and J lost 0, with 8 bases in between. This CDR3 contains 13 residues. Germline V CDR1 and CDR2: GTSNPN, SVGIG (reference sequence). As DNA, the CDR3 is TGTGCCTGGAGTTCGGGACACTCCTACGAGCAGTACTTC. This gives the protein CAWSSGHSYEQYF.

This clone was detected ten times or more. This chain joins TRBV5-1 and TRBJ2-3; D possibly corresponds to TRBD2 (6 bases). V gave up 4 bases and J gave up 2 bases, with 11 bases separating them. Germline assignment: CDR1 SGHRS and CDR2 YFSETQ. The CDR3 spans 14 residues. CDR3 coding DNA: TGCGCCAGCAGCCGCGGGGAGGCCACAGATACGCAGTATTTT. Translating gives CASSRGEATDTQYF.

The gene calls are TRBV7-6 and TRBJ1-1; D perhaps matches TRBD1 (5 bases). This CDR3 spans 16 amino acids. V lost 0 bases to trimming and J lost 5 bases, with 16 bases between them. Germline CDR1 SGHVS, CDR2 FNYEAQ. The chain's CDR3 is CASSLAGGTSGTEAFF. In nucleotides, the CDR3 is TGTGCCAGCAGCTTAGCGGGGGGAACATCGGGTACTGAAGCTTTCTTT.

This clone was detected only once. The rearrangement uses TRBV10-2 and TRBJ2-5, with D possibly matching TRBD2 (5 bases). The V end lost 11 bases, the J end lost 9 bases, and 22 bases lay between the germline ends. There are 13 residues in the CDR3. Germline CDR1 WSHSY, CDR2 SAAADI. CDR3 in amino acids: CAAEGLLKRPQYF. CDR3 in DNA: TGCGCCGCCGAGGGTCTCCTCAAGAGACCCCAGTACTTC.

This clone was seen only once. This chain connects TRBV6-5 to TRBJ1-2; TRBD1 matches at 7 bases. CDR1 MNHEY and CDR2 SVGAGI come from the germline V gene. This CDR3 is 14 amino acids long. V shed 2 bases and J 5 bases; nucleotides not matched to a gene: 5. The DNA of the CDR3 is TGTGCCAGCAGTTACAAGGGGGCCGGTTATGGCTACACCTTC. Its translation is CASSYKGAGYGYTF.

This chain's CDR3 is CASSVVPSGGYNEQFF. The CDR3, as DNA: TGTGCCAGCAGCGTAGTTCCTAGCGGGGGATACAATGAGCAGTTCTTC. The chain uses TRBV9 and TRBJ2-1; TRBD2 agrees at 10 bases. The CDR3 totals 16 residues. Germline lookup yields CDR1 SGDLS and CDR2 YYNGEE. The trim removed 0 bases at V and 4 bases at J, leaving 4 bases unmatched.

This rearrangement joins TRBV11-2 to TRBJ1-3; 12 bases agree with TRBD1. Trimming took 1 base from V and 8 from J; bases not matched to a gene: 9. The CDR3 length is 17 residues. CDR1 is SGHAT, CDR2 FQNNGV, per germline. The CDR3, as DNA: TGTGCCAGCAGCTTAGTACCCGGGACAGGGGGCAAGGACACCATATATTTT. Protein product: CASSLVPGTGGKDTIYF.

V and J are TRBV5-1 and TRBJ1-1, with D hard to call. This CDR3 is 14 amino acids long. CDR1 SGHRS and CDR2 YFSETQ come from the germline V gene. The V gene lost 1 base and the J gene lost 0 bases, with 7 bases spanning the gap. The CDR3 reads CASSLTAMNTEAFF. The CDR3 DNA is TGCGCCAGCAGCTTGACTGCTATGAACACTGAAGCTTTCTTT.

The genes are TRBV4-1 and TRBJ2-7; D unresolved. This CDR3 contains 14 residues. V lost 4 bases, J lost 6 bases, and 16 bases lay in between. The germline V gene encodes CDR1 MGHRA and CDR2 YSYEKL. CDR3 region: CASSPPTGYLEQYF. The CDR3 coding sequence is TGCGCCAGCAGCCCGCCTACCGGGTACCTCGAGCAGTACTTC.

CDR3 sequence reads: CASSPAGVGTGELFF. CDR3 coding DNA: TGTGCCAGCAGCCCCGCGGGAGTAGGCACCGGGGAGCTGTTTTTT. The chain employs TRBV7-3 and TRBJ2-2; 7 bases line up with TRBD2. Germline-derived CDR1 and CDR2 are SGHTA and FQGTGA. The V and J ends lost 5 bases and 4 bases, in that order; junction bases with no gene match: 7. CDR3 length: 15 residues.

In DNA form, the CDR3 reads TGTGCCAGCAGCTTAGGGGGCAGGGGCTACGAGCAGTACTTC. This translates into CASSLGGRGYEQYF. V gene TRBV7-6 combines with J gene TRBJ2-7, with a tentative D call TRBD1 (6 bases). This CDR3 is 14 amino acids long. Between the trimmed V and J ends, which lost 1 base and 3 bases, there was a span of 10 bases. Germline lookup yields CDR1 SGHVS and CDR2 FNYEAQ.

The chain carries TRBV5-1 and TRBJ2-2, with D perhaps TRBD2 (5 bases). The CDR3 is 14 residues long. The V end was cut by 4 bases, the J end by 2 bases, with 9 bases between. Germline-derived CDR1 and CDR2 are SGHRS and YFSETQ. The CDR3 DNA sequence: TGCGCCAGCAGCCCCGGGGAAAACACCGGGGAGCTGTTTTTT. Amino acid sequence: CASSPGENTGELFF.

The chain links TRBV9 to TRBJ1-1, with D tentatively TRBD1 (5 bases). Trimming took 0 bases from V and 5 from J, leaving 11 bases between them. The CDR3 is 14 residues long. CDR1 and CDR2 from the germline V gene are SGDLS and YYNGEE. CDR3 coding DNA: TGTGCCAGCAGCGTAGTTCTGGGGCCTACTGAAGCTTTCTTT. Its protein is CASSVVLGPTEAFF.

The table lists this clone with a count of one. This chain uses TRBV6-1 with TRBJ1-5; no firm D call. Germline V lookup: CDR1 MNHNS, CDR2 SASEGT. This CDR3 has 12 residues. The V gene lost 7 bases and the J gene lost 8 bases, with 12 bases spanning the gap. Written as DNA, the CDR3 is TGTGCCAGCAATGACCTCCTTGAGCCCCAGCATTTT. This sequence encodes CASNDLLEPQHF.

The CDR3, as DNA: TGTGCCAGCAGCGTATACGGGACAGGGGTGACTGAAGCTTTCTTT. Translation gives CASSVYGTGVTEAFF. The chain joins TRBV9 to TRBJ1-1; 10 positions agree with TRBD1. Trimming took 1 base from V and 5 from J; bases not matched to a gene: 5. The germline CDR1 and CDR2 sequences are SGDLS and YYNGEE. The CDR3 loop spans 15 amino acids.

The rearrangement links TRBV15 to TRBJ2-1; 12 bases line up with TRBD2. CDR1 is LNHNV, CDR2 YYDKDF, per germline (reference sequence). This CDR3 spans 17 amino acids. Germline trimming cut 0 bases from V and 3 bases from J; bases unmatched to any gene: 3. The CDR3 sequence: CATSREASGGDYNEQFF. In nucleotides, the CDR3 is TGTGCCACCAGCAGAGAAGCTAGCGGGGGGGACTACAATGAGCAGTTCTTC.

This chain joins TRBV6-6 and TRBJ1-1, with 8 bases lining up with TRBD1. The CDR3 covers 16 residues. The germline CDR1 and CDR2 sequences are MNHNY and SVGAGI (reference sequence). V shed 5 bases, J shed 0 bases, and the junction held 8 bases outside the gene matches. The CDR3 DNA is TGTGCCAGCAGTAAGACCGGGACAGGCATGAACACTGAAGCTTTCTTT. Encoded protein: CASSKTGTGMNTEAFF.

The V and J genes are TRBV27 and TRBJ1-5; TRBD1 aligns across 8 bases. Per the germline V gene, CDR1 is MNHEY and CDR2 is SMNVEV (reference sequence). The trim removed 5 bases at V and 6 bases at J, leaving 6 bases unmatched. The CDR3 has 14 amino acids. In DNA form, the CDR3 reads TGTGCCAGCAGTAAACGACAGGGGTCTCAGCCCCAGCATTTT. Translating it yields CASSKRQGSQPQHF.

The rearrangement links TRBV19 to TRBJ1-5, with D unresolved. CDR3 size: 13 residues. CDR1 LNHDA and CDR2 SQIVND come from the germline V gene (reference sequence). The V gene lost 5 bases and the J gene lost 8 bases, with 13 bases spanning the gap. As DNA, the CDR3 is TGTGCCAGTAGTTCTATTCCTATCGAGCCCCAGCATTTT. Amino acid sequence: CASSSIPIEPQHF.

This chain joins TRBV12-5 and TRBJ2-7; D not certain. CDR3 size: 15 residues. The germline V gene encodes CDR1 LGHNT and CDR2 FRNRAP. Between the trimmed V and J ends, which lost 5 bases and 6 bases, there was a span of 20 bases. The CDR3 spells CASGPHGSNRREQYF. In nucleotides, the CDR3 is TGTGCTAGTGGTCCCCACGGGTCCAACCGTCGCGAGCAGTACTTC.

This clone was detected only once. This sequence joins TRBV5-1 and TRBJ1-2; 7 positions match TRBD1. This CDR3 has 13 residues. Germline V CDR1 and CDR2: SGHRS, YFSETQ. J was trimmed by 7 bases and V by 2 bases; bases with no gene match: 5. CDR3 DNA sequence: TGCGCCAGCAGCTTTACAGGGGTGGGTGGCTACACCTTC. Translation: CASSFTGVGGYTF.

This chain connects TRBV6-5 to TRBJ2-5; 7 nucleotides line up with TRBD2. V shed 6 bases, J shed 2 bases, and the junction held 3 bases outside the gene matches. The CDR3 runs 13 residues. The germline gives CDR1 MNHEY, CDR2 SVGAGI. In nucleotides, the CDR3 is TGTGCCAGCAGCTGGGGACTACAAGAGACCCAGTACTTC. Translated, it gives CASSWGLQETQYF.

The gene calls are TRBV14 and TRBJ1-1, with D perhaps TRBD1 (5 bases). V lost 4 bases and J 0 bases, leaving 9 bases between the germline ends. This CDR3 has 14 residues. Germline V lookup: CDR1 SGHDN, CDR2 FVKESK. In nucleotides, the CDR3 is TGTGCCAGCAGCCGAGGAGGGGTGAACACTGAAGCTTTCTTT. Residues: CASSRGGVNTEAFF.